This TCR beta chain emerged from a study of Ad26.COV2.S vaccination and SARS-CoV-2 variants. V lost 6 bases to trimming and J lost 2 bases; unmatched junction nucleotides: 22. CDR3 length: 21 residues. Germline CDR1 and CDR2: MDHEN and SYDVKM. The treatment was: approximately 18 received Ad26.COV2.S at low or high dose, single or two shots; 5 received placebo; per-sample allocation not given. Sampling took place 63 days after the first vaccine or placebo injection. Clones were sequenced by immunoSEQ multiplex PCR, and TCRdb holds only the in-frame ones, with some missing. This repertoire shows approximately 480,000 clones, roughly 89% found once; its top ten account for roughly 12%.

The chain has TRBV28 and TRBJ1-1; 12 bases align to TRBD1. This clonotype originated in a person aged 18-60 years who received the Ad26.COV2.S COVID-19 vaccine or a placebo. Material: peripheral blood, obtained in a trial of Ad26.COV2.S vaccine versus placebo. Here the CDR3 DNA reads TGTGCCAGCAGGATCCCTCTCCGGGACAGGGGGCGCGGGATAAAAAACACTGAAGCTTTCTTT. Translation: CASRIPLRDRGRGIKNTEAFF.